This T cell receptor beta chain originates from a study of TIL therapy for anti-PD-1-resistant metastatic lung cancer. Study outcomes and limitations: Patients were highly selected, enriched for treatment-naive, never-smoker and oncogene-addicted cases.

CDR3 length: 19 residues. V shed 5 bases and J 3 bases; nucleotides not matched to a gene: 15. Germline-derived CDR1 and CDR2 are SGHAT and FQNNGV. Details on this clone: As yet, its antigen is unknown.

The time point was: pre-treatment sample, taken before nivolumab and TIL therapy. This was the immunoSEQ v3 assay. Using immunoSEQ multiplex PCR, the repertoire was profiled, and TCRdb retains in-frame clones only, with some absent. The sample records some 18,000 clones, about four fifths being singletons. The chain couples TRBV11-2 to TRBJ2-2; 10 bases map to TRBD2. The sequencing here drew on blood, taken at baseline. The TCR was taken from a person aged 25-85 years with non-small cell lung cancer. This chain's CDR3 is CASSQSISSGRAYTGELFF. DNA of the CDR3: TGTGCCAGCAGCCAATCGATATCTAGCGGGAGAGCCTACACCGGGGAGCTGTTTTTT. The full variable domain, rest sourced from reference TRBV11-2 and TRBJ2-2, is EAGVAQSPRYKIIEKRQSVAFWCNPISGHATLYWYQQILGQGPKLLIQFQNNGVVDDSQLPKDRFSAERLKGVDSTLKIQPAKLEDSAVYLCASSQSISSGRAYTGELFFGEGSRLTVL.